A single T cell receptor beta chain is shown here with its context. The antigen remains undetermined. These data come from a study of blood T cells in healthy people across ages. Whole-study context: About one barcoded beta molecule per two T cells was the capture yield of template switching.

The second PCR ran roughly 7 to 12 cycles with a sample-barcoded 5' primer and J-beta primers. Every single cDNA molecule received a tag from a template-switch adaptor with 12 random nucleotides. MiXCR was run by TCRdb on the 5' RACE reads, yielding one entry per CDR3 protein. The sample consists of about 970,000 distinct CDR3 sequences, 51% of them appearing once. Each donor gave approximately 9.1 milliliters of peripheral blood. The study's findings and limits: TCR beta diversity per million T cells fell roughly linearly with age.

The CDR3 is 15 residues long. Germline CDR1 is SEHNR and CDR2 is FQNEAQ (reference sequence). Deletions cut 0 bases from V and 7 bases from J, with 13 bases between. The sequenced sample consisted of blood. The gene calls are TRBV7-9 and TRBJ2-1; unclear D gene. This clonotype was sampled from a woman between 55 and 75 years old in good health. This CDR3 reads CASSLAALTSNEQFF. CDR3 bases: TGTGCCAGCAGCTTAGCCGCGCTAACCAGTAATGAGCAGTTCTTC.